This T cell receptor (beta chain) was sequenced in a study of regulatory T cells in long-lasting Graves disease. General study results and limits: Repertoires from persistent disease leaned toward TRBV28, TRBJ1-2 and TRBJ2-5.

Regarding time point: newly diagnosed GD, antithyroid drugs for less than 3 months. Making the TCR library involved RNA that had been extracted from PBMCs. Both iRepertoire HTBI primers and Arm-PCR of CDR3 regions were used to build the TCR beta libraries. MiXCR, run by TCRdb on the multiplex PCR reads, gives a single entry per CDR3 protein. The data contain about 470,000 distinct CDR3 sequences, just under 15% of them singletons. This clonotype has a count of ten or more. The antigen is unknown. Germline V CDR1 and CDR2: PRHDT, FYEKMQ (reference sequence). This CDR3 spans 11 amino acids. V lost 5 bases to trimming and J lost 6 bases, with 8 bases between them. This sample also belongs to another study, concerning T cells in Graves' hyperthyroidism and ophthalmopathy. According to that study: Every diagnosis used clinical symptoms, serum thyroxine and TRAb, thyroid ultrasound and orbital computed tomography.

Sequences were derived from peripheral blood mononuclear cells (PBMCs), sampled at new diagnosis, from a patient treated with antithyroid drugs. The V and J genes are TRBV13 and TRBJ2-7, with no clear D. The source of this sequence is a woman in her 30s with Graves disease. CDR3: CASSRPPEQYF. The CDR3 region has the DNA TGTGCCAGCAGCCGCCCCCCCGAGCAGTACTTC. Looking up the rest from reference TRBV13 and TRBJ2-7 gives the full variable domain: AAGVIQSPRHLIKEKRETATLKCYPIPRHDTVYWYQQGPGQDPQFLISFYEKMQSDKGSIPDRFSAQQFSDYHSELNMSSLELGDSALYFCASSRPPEQYFGPGTRLTVT.